What follows are 5 T cell receptor beta chains derived from one specimen sequenced in a study of blood T cell repertoires in COVID-19. The protocol was immunoSEQ multiplex PCR, while the TCRdb copy is restricted to in-frame clones and leaves out a portion. Of around 290,000 clones in the sample, less than 90% were seen once. The source material was peripheral blood. The receptor source for this set is a woman between 65 and 79 years old with COVID-19, enrolled during active disease.

The table lists this clone with a count of one. This chain uses TRBV2 with TRBJ1-1; a possible D gene is TRBD1 (5 bases). V lost 5 bases and J 4 bases, leaving 17 bases between the germline ends. This CDR3 contains 15 residues. Germline lookup yields CDR1 SNHLY and CDR2 FYNNEI. The CDR3 spells CASSPPGVGTTEAFF. The CDR3 DNA sequence: TGTGCCAGCAGTCCTCCGGGGGTTGGGACCACTGAAGCTTTCTTT.

V gene TRBV29-1 combines with J gene TRBJ2-7; D perhaps matches TRBD1 (5 bases). CDR3 size: 12 residues. From germline, CDR1 is SQVTM and CDR2 ANQGSEA. V shed 5 bases and J shed 7 bases, with 15 bases lying between them. For the CDR3, the DNA is TGCAGCGTTCCGACAGCACTTGGGGAGCAGTACTTC. This encodes CSVPTALGEQYF.

V and J are TRBV3-1 (or the pseudogene TRBV3-2) and TRBJ2-3; 11 nucleotides agree with TRBD2. The V segment lost 0 bases and the J segment 5 bases; nucleotides outside the gene matches: 4. The length of the CDR3 is 16 residues. Germline V lookup: CDR1 LGHDT, CDR2 YNNKEL (reference sequence). CDR3 DNA: TGTGCCAGCAGCCAAGACCAACTAGCGGGGGTAGATACGCAGTATTTT. As protein: CASSQDQLAGVDTQYF.

The genes are TRBV6-2 or TRBV6-3 and TRBJ1-6; no reliable D call. Germline CDR1 reads MNHEY; CDR2 reads SVGEGT. This CDR3 has 14 residues. Trimming shortened V by 5 bases and J by 9 bases, and 14 bases separated the two germline ends. The CDR3 region has the DNA TGTGCCAGCAGTCCACAGAGGAGCGGTTCACCCCTCCACTTT. Translating gives CASSPQRSGSPLHF.

The J gene is TRBJ1-6, the V gene TRBV5-4, with no clear D. This CDR3 has 12 amino acids. Germline CDR1 SGHNT, CDR2 YYREEE (reference sequence). Trimming pared 0 bases from V and 14 bases from J, leaving 9 bases between. In DNA, the CDR3 is TGTGCCAGCAGCTTGGACAGCCTCGCCCTCCACTTT. Protein product: CASSLDSLALHF.